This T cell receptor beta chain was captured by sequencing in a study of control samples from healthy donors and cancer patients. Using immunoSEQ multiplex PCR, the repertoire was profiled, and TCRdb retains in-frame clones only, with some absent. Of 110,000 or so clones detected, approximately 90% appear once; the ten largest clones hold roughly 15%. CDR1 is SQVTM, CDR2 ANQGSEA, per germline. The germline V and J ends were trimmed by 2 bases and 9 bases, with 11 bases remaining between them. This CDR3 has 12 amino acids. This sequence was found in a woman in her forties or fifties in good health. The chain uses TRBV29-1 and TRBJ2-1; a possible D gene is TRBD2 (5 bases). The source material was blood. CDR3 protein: CSVERELSEQFF. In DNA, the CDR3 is TGCAGCGTTGAAAGGGAGTTAAGTGAGCAGTTCTTC.